The T cell receptor beta chain under discussion was sequenced for a study of T cell changes during pregnancy in multiple sclerosis. CDR1 is SGHNT and CDR2 is YYREEE in the germline V gene (reference sequence). V lost 7 bases and J lost 6, with 28 bases in between. This CDR3 comprises 18 residues. Clones were read by immunoSEQ multiplex PCR, and TCRdb kept only the in-frame ones, dropping some. In the table there are some 100,000 clones, approximately 94% of which are singletons. This specimen was peripheral blood, taken before pregnancy. The receptor comes from a female donor with multiple sclerosis, enrolled in a pregnancy study. V gene TRBV5-4 combines with J gene TRBJ2-2, with a tentative D call TRBD2 (10 bases). CDR3 coding DNA: TGTGCCAGCGGGACAGGGCACCAAGCGGGAGGGATTTCCGGGGAGCTGTTTTTT. Protein product: CASGTGHQAGGISGELFF.